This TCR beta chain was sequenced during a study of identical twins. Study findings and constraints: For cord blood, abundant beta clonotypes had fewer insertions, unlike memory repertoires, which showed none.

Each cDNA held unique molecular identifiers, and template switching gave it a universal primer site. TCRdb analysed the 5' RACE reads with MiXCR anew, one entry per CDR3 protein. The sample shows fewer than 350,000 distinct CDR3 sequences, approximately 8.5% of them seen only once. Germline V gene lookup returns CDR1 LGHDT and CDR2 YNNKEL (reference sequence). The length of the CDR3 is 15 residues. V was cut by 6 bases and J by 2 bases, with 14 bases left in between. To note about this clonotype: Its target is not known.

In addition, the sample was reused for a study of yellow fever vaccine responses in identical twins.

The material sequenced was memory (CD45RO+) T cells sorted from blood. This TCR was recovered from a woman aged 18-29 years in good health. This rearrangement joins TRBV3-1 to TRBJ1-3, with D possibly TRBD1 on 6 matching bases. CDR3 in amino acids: CASSRRGAAGNTIYF. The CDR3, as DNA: TGTGCCAGCAGTAGGCGGGGGGCGGCTGGAAACACCATATATTTT.